The entry below gives a single T cell receptor beta chain sequence along with its context. Its cognate antigen is unknown. The CDR3 regions of TCR beta were amplified from RNA transcripts. The TCR CDR3 was amplified in a first-round RT-PCR using the HTBI primer set. Using its own MiXCR run on the multiplex PCR reads, TCRdb lists one record per CDR3 protein. The sample lists about 50,000 distinct CDR3 sequences, 49% occurring once. Exclusion followed for patients with uncontrolled infection, other autoimmune disease, pregnancy or lactation. The source of the sample is a study of T cells in Graves' hyperthyroidism and ophthalmopathy. General study results and limits: The authors' 13 V-J model separated ophthalmopathy from stable hyperthyroidism. Most expanded thyroid clonotypes above 0.001 also appeared in blood. Ophthalmopathy was model-predicted a median about 6.7 months pre-onset.

The CDR3 totals 14 residues. With 6 bases removed from V and 8 bases from J, the gap between germline ends came to 17 bases. CDR1 and CDR2 from the germline V gene are SGHVS and FQNEAQ. Sample: blood. The rearrangement uses TRBV7-8 and TRBJ2-1; TRBD2 is a possible D gene (6 bases). The receptor's source is a woman in her twenties or thirties with Graves' ophthalmopathy. In DNA, the CDR3 is TGTGCCAGCAGGCCGTTAGCGGATCAGCATGAGCAGTTCTTC. It translates to CASRPLADQHEQFF.